This TCR beta chain stems from a study of T cells in Graves' hyperthyroidism and ophthalmopathy. As for the study in general: Peripheral blood collection took place at initial diagnosis, before any treatment. Findings and limits, study-wide: The model predicted ophthalmopathy a median roughly 6.3 months before onset. Blood held most thyroid clonotypes expanded above 0.001 frequency.

Amplification of TCR beta CDR3 regions used RNA as the template. First-round RT-PCR targeting the TCR CDR3 was performed with the HTBI primer set. In TCRdb, the multiplex PCR reads were re-called with MiXCR into one record per CDR3 protein. The table shows a few hundred thousand distinct CDR3 sequences, with approximately 14% occurring only once. This CDR3 is built from 14 residues. The ends were cut back, 2 bases at V and 9 bases at J, with 17 bases in the middle. Germline V CDR1 and CDR2: SNHLY, FYNNEI. From less than 13 ml of fresh peripheral blood, PBMCs were isolated. This clonotype was counted ten times or more. The antigen is not known.

The chain recombines TRBV2 with TRBJ2-7; a weak D match, TRBD2 (5 bases). Sequencing was carried out using blood. The origin of this receptor is a woman in her twenties or thirties with Graves' hyperthyroidism. For the CDR3, the DNA is TGTGCCAGCAGTGAACGACGGCAGAATGAGGGGCAGTACTTC. This codes for CASSERRQNEGQYF.